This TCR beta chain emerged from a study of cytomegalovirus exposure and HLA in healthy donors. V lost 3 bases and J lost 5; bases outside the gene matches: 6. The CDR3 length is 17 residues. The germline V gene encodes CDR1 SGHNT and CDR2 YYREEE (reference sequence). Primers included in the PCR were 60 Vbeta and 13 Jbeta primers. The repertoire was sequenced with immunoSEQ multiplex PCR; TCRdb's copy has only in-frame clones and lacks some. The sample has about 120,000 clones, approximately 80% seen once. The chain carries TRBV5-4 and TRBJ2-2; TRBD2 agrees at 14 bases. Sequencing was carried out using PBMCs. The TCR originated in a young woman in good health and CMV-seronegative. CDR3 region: CASSSGTSGSRTGELFF. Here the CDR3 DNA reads TGTGCCAGCAGCTCGGGGACTAGCGGGAGCCGTACCGGGGAGCTGTTTTTT.